This T cell receptor (beta chain) was obtained from a study of T cells after posttransplantation cyclophosphamide. Study results and limitations: TRB overlap between skin or GI tissue T cells and blood was limited. After PTCy, TRB diversity resembled that of CNI/methotrexate controls.

Assay used: immunoSEQ multiplex PCR; TCRdb lists only in-frame clones, some missing. This repertoire holds some 46,000 clones, and none appear only once. This clone was seen many times. What it binds is unknown. On the day of bone marrow donation, the related graft donor provided peripheral blood. Trimming removed 4 bases from V and 10 bases from J; junction bases left unmatched: 2. Germline V lookup: CDR1 SGHRS, CDR2 YFSETQ. The CDR3 covers 12 residues. The sequenced sample consisted of PBMCs. V and J are TRBV5-1 and TRBJ1-4; 9 nucleotides align to TRBD1. This receptor was obtained from a man in his forties in good health, CMV-negative, and a related stem cell transplant donor. The CDR3 nucleotides read TGCGCCAGCAGCGAGGGACAGGGAAAACTGTTTTTT. This encodes CASSEGQGKLFF.